The 2 T cell receptor beta chains given below trace back to one sample, sequenced in a study of cytomegalovirus exposure and HLA in healthy donors. The PCR had 60 Vbeta and 13 Jbeta primers. Clones were sequenced by immunoSEQ multiplex PCR, and TCRdb holds only the in-frame ones, with some missing. The sample has tens of thousands of clones; 66% are singletons. The sequenced material came from PBMCs. The receptors shown here come from a man between 50 and 59 years old in good health and CMV-seropositive.

The genes are TRBV7-3 and TRBJ1-1, with TRBD1 matching 10 bases. The junction had 5 bases not matched to a gene; V was cut back by 5 bases and J by 5 bases. Germline V gene data show CDR1 as SGHTA and CDR2 as FQGTGA. The CDR3 consists of 14 residues. CDR3 DNA sequence: TGTGCCAGCAGCGCCGACAGGGGGCGGACTGAAGCTTTCTTT. It is translated as CASSADRGRTEAFF.

This clone has only a few counts. This chain uses TRBV18 with TRBJ1-6, with a weak D call TRBD1 (6 bases). The germline gives CDR1 KGHSH, CDR2 LQKENI. This CDR3 has 15 residues. V lost 5 bases, J lost 5 bases, and 13 bases lay in between. CDR3 loop: CASSGLDSNNSPLHF. The CDR3 DNA reads as TGTGCCAGCTCAGGGTTGGACAGTAATAATTCACCCCTCCACTTT.